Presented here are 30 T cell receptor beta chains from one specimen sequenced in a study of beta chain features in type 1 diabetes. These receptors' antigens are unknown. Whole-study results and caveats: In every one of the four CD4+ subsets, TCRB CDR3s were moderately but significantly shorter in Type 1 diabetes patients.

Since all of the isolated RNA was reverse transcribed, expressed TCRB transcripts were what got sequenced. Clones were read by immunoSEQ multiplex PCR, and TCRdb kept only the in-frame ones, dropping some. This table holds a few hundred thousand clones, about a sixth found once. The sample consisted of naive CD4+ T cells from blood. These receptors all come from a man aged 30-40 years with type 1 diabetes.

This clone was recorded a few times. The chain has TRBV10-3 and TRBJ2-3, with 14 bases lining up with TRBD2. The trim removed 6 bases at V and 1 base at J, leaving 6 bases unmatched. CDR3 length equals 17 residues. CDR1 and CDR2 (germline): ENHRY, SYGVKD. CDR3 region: CAIRPGLAGVGTDTQYF. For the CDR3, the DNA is TGTGCCATCAGGCCGGGACTAGCGGGAGTGGGCACAGATACGCAGTATTTT.

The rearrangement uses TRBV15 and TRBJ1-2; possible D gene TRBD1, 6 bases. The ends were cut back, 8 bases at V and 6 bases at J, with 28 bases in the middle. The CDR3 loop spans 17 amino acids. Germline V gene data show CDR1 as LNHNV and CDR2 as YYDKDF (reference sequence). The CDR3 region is CATRSYSGQRTENGYTF. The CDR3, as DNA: TGTGCCACCCGCTCGTATTCAGGACAGCGCACCGAGAATGGCTACACCTTC.

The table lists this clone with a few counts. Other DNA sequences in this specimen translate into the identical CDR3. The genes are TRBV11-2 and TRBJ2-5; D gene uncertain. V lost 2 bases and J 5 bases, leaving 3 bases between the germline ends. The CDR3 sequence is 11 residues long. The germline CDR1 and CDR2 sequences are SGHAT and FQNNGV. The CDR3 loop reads CASSLRETQYF. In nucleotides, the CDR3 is TGTGCCAGCAGCTTAAGGGAGACCCAGTACTTC.

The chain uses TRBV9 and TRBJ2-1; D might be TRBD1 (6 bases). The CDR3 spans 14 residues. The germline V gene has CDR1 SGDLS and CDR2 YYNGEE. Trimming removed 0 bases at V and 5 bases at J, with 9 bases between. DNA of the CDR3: TGTGCCAGCAGCGTAGCTGGACAGAACAATGAGCAGTTCTTC. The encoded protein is CASSVAGQNNEQFF. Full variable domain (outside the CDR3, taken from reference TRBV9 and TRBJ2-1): DSGVTQTPKHLITATGQRVTLRCSPRSGDLSVYWYQQSLDQGLQFLIQYYNGEERAKGNILERFSAQQFPDLHSELNLSSLELGDSALYFCASSVAGQNNEQFFGPGTRLTVL.

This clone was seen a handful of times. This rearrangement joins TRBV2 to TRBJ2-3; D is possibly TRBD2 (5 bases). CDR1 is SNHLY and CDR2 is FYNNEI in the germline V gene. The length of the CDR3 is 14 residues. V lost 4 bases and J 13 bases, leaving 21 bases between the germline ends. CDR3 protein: CASSVESQRTMEYF. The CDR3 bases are TGTGCCAGCAGTGTTGAATCCCAGCGGACCATGGAGTATTTT.

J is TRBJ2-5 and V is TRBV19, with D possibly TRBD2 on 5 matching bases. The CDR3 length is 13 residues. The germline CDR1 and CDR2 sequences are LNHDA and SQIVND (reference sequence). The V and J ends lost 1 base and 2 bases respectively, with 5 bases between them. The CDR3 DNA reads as TGTGCCAGTAGTATAGGACTACAAGAGACCCAGTACTTC. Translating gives CASSIGLQETQYF.

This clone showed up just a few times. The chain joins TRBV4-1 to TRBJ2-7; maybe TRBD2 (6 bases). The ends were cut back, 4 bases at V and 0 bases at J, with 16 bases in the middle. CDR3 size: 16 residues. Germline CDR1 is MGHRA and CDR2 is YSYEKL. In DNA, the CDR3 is TGCGCCAGCAGCCCGCCCCTCTGGCGGGACTCCTACGAGCAGTACTTC. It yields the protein CASSPPLWRDSYEQYF.

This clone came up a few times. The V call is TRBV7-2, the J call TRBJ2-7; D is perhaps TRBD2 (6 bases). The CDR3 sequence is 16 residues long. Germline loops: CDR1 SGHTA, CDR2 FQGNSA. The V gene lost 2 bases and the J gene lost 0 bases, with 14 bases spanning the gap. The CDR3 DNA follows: TGTGCCAGCAGCTTATATGGCGGGGCGAGCTCCTACGAGCAGTACTTC. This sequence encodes CASSLYGGASSYEQYF.

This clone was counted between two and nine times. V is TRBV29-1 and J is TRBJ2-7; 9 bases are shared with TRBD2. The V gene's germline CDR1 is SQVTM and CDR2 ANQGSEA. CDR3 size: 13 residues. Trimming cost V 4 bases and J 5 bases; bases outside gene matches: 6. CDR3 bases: TGCAGCGTTGGCGCGGGAGGGCCCAACGAGCAGTACTTC. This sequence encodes CSVGAGGPNEQYF.

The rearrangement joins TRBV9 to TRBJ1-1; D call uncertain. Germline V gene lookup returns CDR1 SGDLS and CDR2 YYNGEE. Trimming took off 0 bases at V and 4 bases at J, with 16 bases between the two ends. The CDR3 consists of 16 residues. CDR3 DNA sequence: TGTGCCAGCAGCGTAGCGGGCGGCCCGTTGGGCACTGAAGCTTTCTTT. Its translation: CASSVAGGPLGTEAFF.

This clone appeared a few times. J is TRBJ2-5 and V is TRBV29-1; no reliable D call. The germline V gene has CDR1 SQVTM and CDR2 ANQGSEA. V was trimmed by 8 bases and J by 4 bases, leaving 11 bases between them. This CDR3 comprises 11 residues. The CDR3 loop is CSTPKGETQYF. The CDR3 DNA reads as TGCAGCACCCCCAAGGGAGAGACCCAGTACTTC.

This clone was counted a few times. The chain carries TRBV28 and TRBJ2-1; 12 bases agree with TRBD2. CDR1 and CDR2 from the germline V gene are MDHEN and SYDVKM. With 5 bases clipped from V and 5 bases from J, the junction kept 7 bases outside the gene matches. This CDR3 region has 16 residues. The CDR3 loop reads CASSAMTSGRHNEQFF. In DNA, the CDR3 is TGTGCCAGCAGTGCCATGACTAGCGGGAGACACAATGAGCAGTTCTTC.

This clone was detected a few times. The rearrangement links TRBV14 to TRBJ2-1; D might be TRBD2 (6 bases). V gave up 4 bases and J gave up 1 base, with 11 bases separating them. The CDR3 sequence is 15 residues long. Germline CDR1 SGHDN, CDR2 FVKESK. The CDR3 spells CASSLSSGSYNEQFF. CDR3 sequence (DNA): TGTGCCAGCAGCCTGAGTAGCGGATCCTACAATGAGCAGTTCTTC.

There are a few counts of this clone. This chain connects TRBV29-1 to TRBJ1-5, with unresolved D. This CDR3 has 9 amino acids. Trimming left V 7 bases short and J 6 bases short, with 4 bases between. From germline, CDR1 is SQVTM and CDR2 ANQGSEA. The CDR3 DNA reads TGCAGCGGAGGTCAGCCCCAGCATTTT. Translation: CSGGQPQHF.

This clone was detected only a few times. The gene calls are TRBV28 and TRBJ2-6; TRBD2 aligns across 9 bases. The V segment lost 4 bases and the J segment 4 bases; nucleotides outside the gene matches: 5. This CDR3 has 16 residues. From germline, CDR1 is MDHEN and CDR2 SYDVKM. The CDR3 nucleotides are TGTGCCAGCAGTTCCTTAGCGGGAGCGGGGGCCAACGTCCTGACTTTC. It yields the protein CASSSLAGAGANVLTF. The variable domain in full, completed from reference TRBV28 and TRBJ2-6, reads DVKVTQSSRYLVKRTGEKVFLECVQDMDHENMFWYRQDPGLGLRLIYFSYDVKMKEKGDIPEGYSVSREKKERFSLILESASTNQTSMYLCASSSLAGAGANVLTFGAGSRLTVL.

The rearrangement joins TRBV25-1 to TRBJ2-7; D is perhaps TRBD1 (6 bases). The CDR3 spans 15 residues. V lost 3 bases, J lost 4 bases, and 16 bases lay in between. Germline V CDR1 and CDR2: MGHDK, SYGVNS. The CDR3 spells CASSDNRVGWYEQYF. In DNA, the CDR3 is TGTGCCAGCAGTGACAACAGGGTAGGGTGGTACGAGCAGTACTTC.

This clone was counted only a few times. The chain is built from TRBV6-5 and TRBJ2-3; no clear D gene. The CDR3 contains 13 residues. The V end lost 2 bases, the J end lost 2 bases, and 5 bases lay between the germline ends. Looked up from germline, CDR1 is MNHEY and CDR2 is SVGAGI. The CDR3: CASSYRHTDTQYF. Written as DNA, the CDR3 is TGTGCCAGCAGTTACCGGCACACAGATACGCAGTATTTT.

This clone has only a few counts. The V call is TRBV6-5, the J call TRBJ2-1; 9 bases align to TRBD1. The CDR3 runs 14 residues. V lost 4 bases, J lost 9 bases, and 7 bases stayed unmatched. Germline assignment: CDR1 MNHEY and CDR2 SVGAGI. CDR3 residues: CASSSGTGIGEQFF. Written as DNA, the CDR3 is TGTGCCAGCAGTTCCGGGACAGGGATTGGTGAGCAGTTCTTC.

CDR3 residues: CASSQRTSGGYEQYF. The CDR3 nucleotides read TGCGCCAGCAGCCAACGAACTAGCGGCGGCTACGAGCAGTACTTC. The chain joins TRBV4-3 to TRBJ2-7, with TRBD2 identical over 8 bases. This CDR3 spans 15 amino acids. V lost 2 bases and J lost 3; bases outside the gene matches: 6. From germline, CDR1 is LGHNA and CDR2 YSLEER.

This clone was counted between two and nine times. This chain's CDR3 is CASSVAGGPQETQYF. DNA of the CDR3: TGTGCCAGCAGTGTAGCGGGAGGGCCCCAAGAGACCCAGTACTTC. V gene TRBV25-1 combines with J gene TRBJ2-5; TRBD2 matches 11 bases. The ends lost 4 bases at V and 1 base at J; junction bases unmatched: 2. CDR3 length: 15 amino acids. Germline V gene data show CDR1 as MGHDK and CDR2 as SYGVNS.

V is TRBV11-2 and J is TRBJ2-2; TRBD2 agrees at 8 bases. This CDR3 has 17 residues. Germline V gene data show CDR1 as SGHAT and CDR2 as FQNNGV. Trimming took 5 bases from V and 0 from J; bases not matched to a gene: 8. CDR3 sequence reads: CASSPHSGETNTGELFF. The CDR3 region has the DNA TGTGCCAGCAGCCCCCATAGCGGGGAGACGAACACCGGGGAGCTGTTTTTT. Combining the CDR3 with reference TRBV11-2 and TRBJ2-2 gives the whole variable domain EAGVAQSPRYKIIEKRQSVAFWCNPISGHATLYWYQQILGQGPKLLIQFQNNGVVDDSQLPKDRFSAERLKGVDSTLKIQPAKLEDSAVYLCASSPHSGETNTGELFFGEGSRLTVL.

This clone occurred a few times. The CDR3 loop reads CASSITGGENEQFF. DNA of the CDR3: TGTGCCAGCAGCATAACAGGGGGGGAGAATGAGCAGTTCTTC. The V gene is TRBV9, the J gene TRBJ2-1; maybe TRBD1 (8 bases). Germline CDR1 and CDR2: SGDLS and YYNGEE. The CDR3 has 14 amino acids. V lost 4 bases to trimming and J lost 7 bases, with 15 bases between them.

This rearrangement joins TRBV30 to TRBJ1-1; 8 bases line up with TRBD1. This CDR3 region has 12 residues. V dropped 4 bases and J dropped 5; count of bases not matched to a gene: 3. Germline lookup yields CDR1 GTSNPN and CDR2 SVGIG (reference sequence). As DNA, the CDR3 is TGTGCCTGGATTTACAGGGGGACTGAAGCTTTCTTT. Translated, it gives CAWIYRGTEAFF. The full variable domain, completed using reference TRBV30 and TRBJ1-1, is SQTIHQWPATLVQPVGSPLSLECTVEGTSNPNLYWYRQAAGRGLQLLFYSVGIGQISSEVPQNLSASRPQDRQFILSSKKLLLSDSGFYLCAWIYRGTEAFFGQGTRLTVV.

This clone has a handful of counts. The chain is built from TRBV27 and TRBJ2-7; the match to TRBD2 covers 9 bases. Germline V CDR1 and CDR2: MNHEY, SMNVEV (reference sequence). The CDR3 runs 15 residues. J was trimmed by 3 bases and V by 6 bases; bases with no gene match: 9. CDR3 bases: TGTGCCAGCAGCTCCCCTAGCGGGACCGGCTACGAGCAGTACTTC. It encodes CASSSPSGTGYEQYF.

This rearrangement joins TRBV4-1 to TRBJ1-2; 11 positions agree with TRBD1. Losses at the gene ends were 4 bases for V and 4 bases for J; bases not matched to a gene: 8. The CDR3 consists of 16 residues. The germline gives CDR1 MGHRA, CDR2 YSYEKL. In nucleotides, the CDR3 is TGCGCCAGCAGCCCGCGGGACAGGGGGATTTCCTATGGCTACACCTTC. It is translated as CASSPRDRGISYGYTF.

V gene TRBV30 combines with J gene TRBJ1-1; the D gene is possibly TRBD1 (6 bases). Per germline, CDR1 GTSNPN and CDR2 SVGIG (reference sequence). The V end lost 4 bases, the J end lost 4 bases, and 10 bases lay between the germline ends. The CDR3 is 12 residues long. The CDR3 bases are TGTGCCTGGAACAGGGTTAGCACTGAAGCTTTCTTT. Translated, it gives CAWNRVSTEAFF.

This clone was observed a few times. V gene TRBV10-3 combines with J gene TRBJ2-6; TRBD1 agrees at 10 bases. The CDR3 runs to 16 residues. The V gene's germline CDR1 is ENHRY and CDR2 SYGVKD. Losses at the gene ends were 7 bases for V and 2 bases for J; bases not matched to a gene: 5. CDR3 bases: TGTGCCATCACCCTCGGGACAGGGGCTGGGGCCAACGTCCTGACTTTC. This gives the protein CAITLGTGAGANVLTF.

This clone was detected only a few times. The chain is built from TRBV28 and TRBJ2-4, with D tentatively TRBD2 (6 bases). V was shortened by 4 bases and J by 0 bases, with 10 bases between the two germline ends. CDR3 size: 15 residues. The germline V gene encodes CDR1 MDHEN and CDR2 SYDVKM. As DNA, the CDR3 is TGTGCCAGCAGTTCCGGGGGAATAGCCAAAAACATTCAGTACTTC. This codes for CASSSGGIAKNIQYF.

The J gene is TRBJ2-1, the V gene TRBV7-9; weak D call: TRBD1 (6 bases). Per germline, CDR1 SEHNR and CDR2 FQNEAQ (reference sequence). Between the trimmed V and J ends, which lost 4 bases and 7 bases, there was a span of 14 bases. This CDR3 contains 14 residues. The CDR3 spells CASSSLNRENEQFF. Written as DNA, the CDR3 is TGTGCCAGCAGCTCACTTAACAGGGAGAATGAGCAGTTCTTC.

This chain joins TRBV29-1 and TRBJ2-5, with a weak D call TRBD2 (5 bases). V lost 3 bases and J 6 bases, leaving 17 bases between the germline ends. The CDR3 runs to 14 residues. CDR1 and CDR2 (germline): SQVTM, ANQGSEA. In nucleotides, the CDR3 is TGCAGCGTTGAGCCCCCGACTACGTTAAAGACCCAGTACTTC. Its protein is CSVEPPTTLKTQYF. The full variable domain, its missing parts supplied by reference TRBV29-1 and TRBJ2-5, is SAVISQKPSRDICQRGTSLTIQCQVDSQVTMMFWYRQQPGQSLTLIATANQGSEATYESGFVIDKFPISRPNLTFSTLTVSNMSPEDSSIYLCSVEPPTTLKTQYFGPGTRLLVL.